This T cell receptor (beta chain) was retrieved from a study of metastatic and nonmetastatic thyroid tumors. Study summary: Repertoire comparison spanned blood and tumor or nodule tissue of malignant and benign thyroid patients. Study-level points and caveats: A significant increase in TCR beta diversity was reportedly seen in malignant thyroid tumors relative to benign nodules, in blood and tumor.

As originally analysed: Clinicopathological groups differed in CDR3, with these differences serving to build a distant-metastasis classifier for papillary thyroid cancer. TCRdb re-clonotyped the PCR reads via MiXCR. TCRdb, not the authors, supplied the V and J calls. The sample contains some 17,000 clones, approximately 23% of which appear only once. Worth noting for this clone: As yet, its antigen is unknown.

Every patient was untreated before thyroid surgery. This receptor was obtained from a female donor with papillary thyroid cancer or a benign thyroid nodule (not recorded which). Some clones in this sample may be carry-over from other donors' samples. The sequenced material came from adjacent normal tissue.

In DNA form, the CDR3 reads TGCGCCAGCAGCCAAGCGGACAGGAGCACAGATACGCAGTATTTT. This translates into CASSQADRSTDTQYF. The chain uses TRBV4-1 and TRBJ2-3; 7 positions agree with TRBD1. V shed 1 base and J 0 bases; nucleotides not matched to a gene: 1. Germline V gene lookup returns CDR1 MGHRA and CDR2 YSYEKL. The CDR3 totals 15 residues.